The 10 T cell receptor beta chains given below trace back to one sample, sequenced in a study of cytomegalovirus exposure and HLA in healthy donors. PCR involved 60 Vbeta and 13 Jbeta primers. Measured with immunoSEQ multiplex PCR; TCRdb has only the in-frame clones, and not every one. The sample table sets out about 39,000 clones. The sequencing sample was made of PBMCs. The receptors here all came from a young woman in good health and CMV-seropositive.

The chain joins TRBV7-9 to TRBJ1-2, with D uncertain. The CDR3 runs to 14 residues. The V and J ends lost 5 bases and 8 bases respectively, with 18 bases between them. CDR1 and CDR2 (germline): SEHNR, FQNEAQ (reference sequence). CDR3 residues: CASSPTQWPWGYTF. CDR3 coding DNA: TGTGCCAGCAGCCCAACACAGTGGCCATGGGGCTACACCTTC.

J is TRBJ2-5 and V is TRBV6-5; no reliable D call. The CDR3 contains 13 residues. The germline CDR1 and CDR2 sequences are MNHEY and SVGAGI. Trimming shortened V by 8 bases and J by 0 bases, and 10 bases separated the two germline ends. The CDR3 DNA is TGTGCCAGCGCCGTGCACTACCAAGAGACCCAGTACTTC. Translated, it gives CASAVHYQETQYF.

This chain links TRBV5-1 with TRBJ2-7, with 7 bases that match TRBD1. The length of the CDR3 is 14 residues. V shed 7 bases and J 1 base; nucleotides not matched to a gene: 8. Per the germline V gene, CDR1 is SGHRS and CDR2 is YFSETQ. The CDR3 protein is CASGRRGPSYEQYF. The DNA of the CDR3 is TGCGCCAGCGGCAGAAGGGGGCCGTCCTACGAGCAGTACTTC.

J is TRBJ2-3 and V is TRBV28; 11 nucleotides align to TRBD2. This CDR3 contains 16 residues. The germline gives CDR1 MDHEN, CDR2 SYDVKM. Germline trimming cut 4 bases from V and 1 base from J; bases unmatched to any gene: 4. The CDR3 reads CASSSSSGGRTDTQYF. The CDR3 nucleotides are TGTGCCAGCAGTTCCTCTAGCGGGGGGCGCACAGATACGCAGTATTTT.

The chain uses TRBV4-1 and TRBJ2-4, with D unresolved. This CDR3 has 15 amino acids. CDR1 and CDR2 (germline): MGHRA, YSYEKL. V was shortened by 2 bases and J by 2 bases, with 10 bases between the two germline ends. The CDR3 spells CASSQTEWSKNIQYF. The CDR3 region has the DNA TGCGCCAGCAGCCAAACAGAATGGTCCAAAAACATTCAGTACTTC.

The V gene is TRBV19, the J gene TRBJ2-1; 12 bases are shared with TRBD2. Trimming took 5 bases from V and 5 from J; bases not matched to a gene: 10. Germline assignment: CDR1 LNHDA and CDR2 SQIVND (reference sequence). The CDR3 sequence is 17 residues long. In nucleotides, the CDR3 is TGTGCCAGTAGTGCCCTTCTAGCGGGGGGGCCCAACAATGAGCAGTTCTTC. Its translation: CASSALLAGGPNNEQFF.

The gene calls are TRBV6-4 and TRBJ2-2; D is ambiguous. Germline CDR1 reads MRHNA; CDR2 reads SNTAGT. This CDR3 is built from 15 residues. Between the trimmed V and J ends, which lost 6 bases and 2 bases, there was a span of 13 bases. The CDR3 spells CASSQYLANTGELFF. The DNA of the CDR3 is TGTGCCAGCAGCCAGTATTTAGCCAACACCGGGGAGCTGTTTTTT.

This chain connects TRBV7-2 to TRBJ1-4; 7 bases are shared with TRBD1. Trimming removed 2 bases from V and 3 bases from J; junction bases left unmatched: 6. This CDR3 region has 16 residues. The germline V gene encodes CDR1 SGHTA and CDR2 FQGNSA. In DNA form, the CDR3 reads TGTGCCAGCAGCTTAACTACAGGGGCCCCTAATGAAAAACTGTTTTTT. Its protein is CASSLTTGAPNEKLFF.

The gene calls are TRBV5-6 and TRBJ1-1, with D tentatively TRBD1 (5 bases). This CDR3 is built from 14 residues. Germline lookup yields CDR1 SGHDT and CDR2 YYEEEE. V was pared by 4 bases and J by 7 bases, with 17 bases between. The CDR3 bases are TGTGCCAGCAGCATAGTCTCAGGGTTGGGTGAAGCTTTCTTT. Its translation: CASSIVSGLGEAFF.

The chain links TRBV5-1 to TRBJ2-7; no clear D. The V end lost 2 bases, the J end lost 2 bases, and 8 bases lay between the germline ends. The CDR3 loop spans 13 amino acids. The germline CDR1 and CDR2 sequences are SGHRS and YFSETQ. The DNA for the CDR3 is TGCGCCAGCAGCTTACGAGTAGCCTACGAGCAGTACTTC. As protein: CASSLRVAYEQYF.